A single sample gave rise to the 14 T cell receptor beta chains below, sequenced in a study of blood T cell repertoires in COVID-19. Generated by immunoSEQ multiplex PCR, the TCRdb table keeps only in-frame clones and is missing some. The data hold some 140,000 clones, with about 76% observed a single time. The specimen was peripheral blood. The receptors stem from a man aged 80 or over with acute or convalescent COVID-19.

This clone was seen only a few times. The J gene is TRBJ1-2, the V gene TRBV6-1, with TRBD1 identical over 7 bases. The junction had 3 bases not matched to a gene; V was cut back by 3 bases and J by 5 bases. The CDR3 runs 13 residues. The V gene's germline CDR1 is MNHNS and CDR2 SASEGT. This CDR3 reads CASSDRGAYGYTF. Written as DNA, the CDR3 is TGTGCCAGCAGTGACAGGGGGGCATATGGCTACACCTTC.

CDR3 amino acids: CASSPRSRGQGGDEQFF. In DNA, the CDR3 is TGTGCCAGCTCACCACGGAGCCGGGGACAGGGCGGCGATGAGCAGTTCTTC. The rearrangement uses TRBV18 and TRBJ2-1; 9 positions agree with TRBD1. Per the germline V gene, CDR1 is KGHSH and CDR2 is LQKENI. V shed 1 base and J 8 bases; nucleotides not matched to a gene: 12. This CDR3 is built from 17 residues.

V gene TRBV2 combines with J gene TRBJ2-7; a possible D gene is TRBD2 (5 bases). Germline V gene lookup returns CDR1 SNHLY and CDR2 FYNNEI. V lost 4 bases to trimming and J lost 6 bases, with 13 bases between them. The CDR3 spans 13 residues. The CDR3 DNA is TGTGCCAGCAGTGGGGAGACCACCCGCGAGCAGTACTTC. It translates to CASSGETTREQYF.

The chain recombines TRBV6-1 with TRBJ2-1; perhaps TRBD1 as D (5 bases). Trimming took off 2 bases at V and 3 bases at J, with 11 bases between the two ends. Germline V gives CDR1 MNHNS, CDR2 SASEGT. CDR3 length: 15 residues. Written as DNA, the CDR3 is TGTGCCAGCAGTGAATCCCAGGGAAACTACAATGAGCAGTTCTTC. Translating it yields CASSESQGNYNEQFF.

The rearrangement joins TRBV12-3 or TRBV12-4 to TRBJ1-6; D gene unclear. V was trimmed by 5 bases and J by 8 bases, leaving 10 bases between them. The CDR3 has 13 residues. CDR3 loop: CASSHGRDSPLHF. CDR3 bases: TGTGCCAGCAGTCACGGTCGGGATTCACCCCTCCACTTT.

The chain links TRBV30 to TRBJ1-6, with D possibly TRBD1 on 5 matching bases. CDR3 length: 14 amino acids. V was clipped by 2 bases and J by 10 bases, with 15 bases between them. CDR1 is GTSNPN and CDR2 is SVGIG in the germline V gene (reference sequence). In nucleotides, the CDR3 is TGTGCCTGGAGTTCGACAGTCTTGGGGTCACCCCTCCACTTT. Translated, it gives CAWSSTVLGSPLHF.

This CDR3 reads CASSTGGAIYGYTF. The CDR3 DNA is TGTGCCAGCAGCACAGGGGGCGCGATCTATGGCTACACCTTC. This chain uses TRBV6-5 with TRBJ1-2; 9 nucleotides line up with TRBD1. The CDR3 contains 14 residues. The germline V gene encodes CDR1 MNHEY and CDR2 SVGAGI. The trim removed 6 bases at V and 4 bases at J, leaving 6 bases unmatched.

This clone showed up just a few times. The chain has TRBV29-1 and TRBJ2-7, with TRBD1 identical over 12 bases. The V gene's germline CDR1 is SQVTM and CDR2 ANQGSEA. Trimming cost V 3 bases and J 3 bases; bases outside gene matches: 3. The CDR3 consists of 14 residues. CDR3 in DNA: TGCAGCGTTGAGGGACAGGGGGCAGACTACGAGCAGTACTTC. The encoded protein is CSVEGQGADYEQYF.

V is TRBV5-1 and J is TRBJ2-5, with 13 bases lining up with TRBD2. The V gene's germline CDR1 is SGHRS and CDR2 YFSETQ. The CDR3 loop spans 17 amino acids. The junction had 10 bases not matched to a gene; V was cut back by 3 bases and J by 5 bases. CDR3 region: CASSSGLAGVGWETQYF. DNA for the CDR3: TGCGCCAGCAGCTCAGGACTAGCGGGGGTTGGCTGGGAGACCCAGTACTTC.

This clone was counted a few times. V gene TRBV3-1 (or the pseudogene TRBV3-2) combines with J gene TRBJ1-4; 7 bases are a match to TRBD1. J gave up 7 bases and V 0 bases, and 8 bases lay outside the gene matches. This CDR3 contains 16 residues. Germline V gene data show CDR1 as LGHDT and CDR2 as YNNKEL (reference sequence). In DNA form, the CDR3 reads TGTGCCAGCAGCCAAGATTATCCACAGGGGAGTGAAAAACTGTTTTTT. Amino acid sequence: CASSQDYPQGSEKLFF.

This rearrangement joins TRBV4-2 to TRBJ1-4; 7 nucleotides match TRBD1. The CDR3 runs 14 residues. V was clipped by 11 bases and J by 8 bases; unmatched bases: 14. Germline V lookup: CDR1 LGHNA, CDR2 YNFKEQ. The CDR3 DNA reads TGTGCCGTCAATTCCGGGACAGCAGACGAAAAACTGTTTTTT. Protein product: CAVNSGTADEKLFF.

Turning to this clone: At one end, the junction sequence differs from germline, possibly due to a read error. The V and J genes are TRBV5-1 and TRBJ1-1; maybe TRBD1 (6 bases). CDR3 size: 12 residues. The germline CDR1 and CDR2 sequences are SGHRS and YFSETQ. CDR3 nucleotide sequence: TGCGCCAGCAGTCACGAAAGGGGGGGCCCGTTGTTT. It is translated as CASSHERGGPLF.

The rearrangement links TRBV7-2 to TRBJ2-3, with 16 bases lining up with TRBD2. This CDR3 comprises 16 residues. CDR1 SGHTA and CDR2 FQGNSA come from the germline V gene. V gave up 10 bases and J gave up 6 bases; unmatched junction bases: 10. The CDR3 spells CAIAGTSGGAGDTQYF. CDR3 bases: TGTGCCATCGCCGGGACTAGCGGGGGGGCCGGGGATACGCAGTATTTT.

V and J are TRBV2 and TRBJ2-1, with D perhaps matching TRBD1 (5 bases). Trimming stripped 7 bases from V and 8 bases from J, with 21 bases between. Germline V gene data show CDR1 as SNHLY and CDR2 as FYNNEI. The CDR3 spans 15 residues. The CDR3 spells CASKSGSSFPDEQFF. In DNA form, the CDR3 reads TGTGCCAGCAAATCAGGGTCGTCTTTTCCTGATGAGCAGTTCTTC.